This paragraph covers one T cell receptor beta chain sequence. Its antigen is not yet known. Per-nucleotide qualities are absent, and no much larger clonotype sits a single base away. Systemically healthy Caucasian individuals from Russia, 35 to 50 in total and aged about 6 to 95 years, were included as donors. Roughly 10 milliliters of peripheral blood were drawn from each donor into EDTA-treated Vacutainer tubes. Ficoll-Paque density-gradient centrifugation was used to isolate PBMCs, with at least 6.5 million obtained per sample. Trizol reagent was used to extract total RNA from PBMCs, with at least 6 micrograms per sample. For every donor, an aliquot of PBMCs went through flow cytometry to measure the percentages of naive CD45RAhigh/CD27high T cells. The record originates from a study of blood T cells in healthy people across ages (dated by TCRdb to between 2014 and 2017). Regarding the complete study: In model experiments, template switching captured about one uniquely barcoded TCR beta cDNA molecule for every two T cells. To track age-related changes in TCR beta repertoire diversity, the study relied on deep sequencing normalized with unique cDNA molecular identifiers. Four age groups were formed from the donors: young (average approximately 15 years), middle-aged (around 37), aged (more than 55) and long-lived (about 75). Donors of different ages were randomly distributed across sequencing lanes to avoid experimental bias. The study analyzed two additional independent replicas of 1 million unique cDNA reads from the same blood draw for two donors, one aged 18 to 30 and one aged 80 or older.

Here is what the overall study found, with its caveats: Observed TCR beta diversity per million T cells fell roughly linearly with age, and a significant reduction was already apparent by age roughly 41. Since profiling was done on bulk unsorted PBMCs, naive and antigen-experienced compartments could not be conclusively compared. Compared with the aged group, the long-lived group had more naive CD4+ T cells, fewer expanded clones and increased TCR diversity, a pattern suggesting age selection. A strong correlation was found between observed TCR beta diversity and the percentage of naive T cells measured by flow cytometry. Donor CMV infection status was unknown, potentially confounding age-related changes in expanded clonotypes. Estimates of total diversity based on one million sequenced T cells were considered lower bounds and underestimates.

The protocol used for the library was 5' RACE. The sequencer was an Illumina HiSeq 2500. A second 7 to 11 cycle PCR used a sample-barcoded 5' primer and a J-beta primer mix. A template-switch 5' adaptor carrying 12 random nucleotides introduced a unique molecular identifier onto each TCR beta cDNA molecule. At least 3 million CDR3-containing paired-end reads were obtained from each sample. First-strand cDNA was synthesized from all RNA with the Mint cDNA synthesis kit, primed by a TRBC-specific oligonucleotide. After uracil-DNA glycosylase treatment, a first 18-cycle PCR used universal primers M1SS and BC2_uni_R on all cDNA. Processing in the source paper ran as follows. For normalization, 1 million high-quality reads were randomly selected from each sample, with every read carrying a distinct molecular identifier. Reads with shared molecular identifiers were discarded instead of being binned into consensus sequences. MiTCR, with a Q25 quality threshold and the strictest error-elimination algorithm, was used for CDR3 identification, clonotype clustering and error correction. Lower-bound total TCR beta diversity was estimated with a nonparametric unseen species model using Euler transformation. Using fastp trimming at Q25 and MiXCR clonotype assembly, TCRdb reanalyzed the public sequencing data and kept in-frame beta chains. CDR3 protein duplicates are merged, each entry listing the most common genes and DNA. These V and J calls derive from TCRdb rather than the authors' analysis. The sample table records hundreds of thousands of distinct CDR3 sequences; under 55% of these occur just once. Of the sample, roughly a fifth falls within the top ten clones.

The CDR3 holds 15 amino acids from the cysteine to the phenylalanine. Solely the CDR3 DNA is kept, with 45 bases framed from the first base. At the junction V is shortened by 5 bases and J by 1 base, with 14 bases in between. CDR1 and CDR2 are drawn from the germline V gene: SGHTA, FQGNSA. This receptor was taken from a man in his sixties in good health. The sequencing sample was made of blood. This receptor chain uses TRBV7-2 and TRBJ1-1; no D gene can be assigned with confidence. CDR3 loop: CASSPGWSANTEAFF. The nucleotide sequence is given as TGTGCCAGCAGCCCCGGTTGGTCGGCGAACACTGAAGCTTTCTTT. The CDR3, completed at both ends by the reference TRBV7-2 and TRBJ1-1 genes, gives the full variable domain GAGVSQSPSNKVTEKGKDVELRCDPISGHTALYWYRQSLGQGLEFLIYFQGNSAPDKSGLPSDRFSAERTGGSVSTLTIQRTQQEDSAVYLCASSPGWSANTEAFFGQGTRLTVV.